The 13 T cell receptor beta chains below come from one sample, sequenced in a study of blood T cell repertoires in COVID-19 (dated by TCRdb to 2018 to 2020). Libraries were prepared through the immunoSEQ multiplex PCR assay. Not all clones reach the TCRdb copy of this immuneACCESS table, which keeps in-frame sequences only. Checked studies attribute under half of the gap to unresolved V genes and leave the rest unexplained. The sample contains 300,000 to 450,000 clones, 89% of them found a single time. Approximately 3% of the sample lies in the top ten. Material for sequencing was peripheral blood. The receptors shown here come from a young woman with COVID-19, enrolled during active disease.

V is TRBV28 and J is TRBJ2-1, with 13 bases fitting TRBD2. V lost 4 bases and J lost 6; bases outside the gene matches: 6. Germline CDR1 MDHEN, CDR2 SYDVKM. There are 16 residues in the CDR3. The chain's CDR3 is CASSSWTSGSLNEQFF. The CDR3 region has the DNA TGTGCCAGCAGTTCCTGGACTAGCGGGAGTCTCAATGAGCAGTTCTTC.

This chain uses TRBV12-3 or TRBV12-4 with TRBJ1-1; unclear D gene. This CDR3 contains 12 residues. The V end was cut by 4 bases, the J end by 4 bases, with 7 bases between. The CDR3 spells CASSSVGTEAFF. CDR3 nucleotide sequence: TGTGCCAGCAGTTCAGTTGGCACTGAAGCTTTCTTT.

The CDR3: CASSQPGQGELFF. The CDR3 region has the DNA TGTGCCAGCAGCCAACCGGGACAGGGGGAGCTGTTTTTT. The rearrangement links TRBV3-1 (or the pseudogene TRBV3-2) to TRBJ2-2; TRBD1 aligns across 7 bases. The germline V gene encodes CDR1 LGHDT and CDR2 YNNKEL (reference sequence). The length of the CDR3 is 13 residues. V trimming: 2 bases; J trimming: 8 bases; junction bases outside the gene matches: 2.

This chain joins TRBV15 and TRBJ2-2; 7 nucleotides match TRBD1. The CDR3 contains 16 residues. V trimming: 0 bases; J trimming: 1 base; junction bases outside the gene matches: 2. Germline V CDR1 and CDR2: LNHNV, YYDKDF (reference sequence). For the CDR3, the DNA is TGTGCCACCAGCAGAGAAAGGGGGCGGAACACCGGGGAGCTGTTTTTT. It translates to CATSRERGRNTGELFF.

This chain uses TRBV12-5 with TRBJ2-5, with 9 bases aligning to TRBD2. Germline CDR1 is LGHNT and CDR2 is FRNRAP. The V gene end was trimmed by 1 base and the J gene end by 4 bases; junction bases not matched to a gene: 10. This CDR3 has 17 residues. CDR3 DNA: TGTGCTAGTGGTTTGGCAACGGTAGCGGGAGCGGGAGAGACCCAGTACTTC. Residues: CASGLATVAGAGETQYF.

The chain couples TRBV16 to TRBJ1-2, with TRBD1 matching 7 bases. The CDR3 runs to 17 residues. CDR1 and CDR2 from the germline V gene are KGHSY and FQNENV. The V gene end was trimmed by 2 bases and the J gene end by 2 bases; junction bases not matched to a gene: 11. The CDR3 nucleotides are TGTGCCAGCAGCCAAACCCTAGCCGGGACAGAAAACTATGGCTACACCTTC. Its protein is CASSQTLAGTENYGYTF.

The DNA for the CDR3 is TGTGCCAGCAGCGGCGGGACAGACCAAGAGACCCAGTACTTC. As protein: CASSGGTDQETQYF. This sequence joins TRBV13 and TRBJ2-5, with D possibly being TRBD1 (7 bases). V was cut by 5 bases and J by 0 bases, with 10 bases left in between. CDR1 is PRHDT and CDR2 is FYEKMQ in the germline V gene (reference sequence). The CDR3 is 14 residues long.

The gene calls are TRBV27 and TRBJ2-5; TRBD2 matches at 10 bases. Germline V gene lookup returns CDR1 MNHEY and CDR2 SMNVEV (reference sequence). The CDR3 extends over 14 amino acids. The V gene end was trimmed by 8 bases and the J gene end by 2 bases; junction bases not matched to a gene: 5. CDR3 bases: TGTGCCAGCCGGACTAGCGGCCTTCAAGAGACCCAGTACTTC. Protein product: CASRTSGLQETQYF.

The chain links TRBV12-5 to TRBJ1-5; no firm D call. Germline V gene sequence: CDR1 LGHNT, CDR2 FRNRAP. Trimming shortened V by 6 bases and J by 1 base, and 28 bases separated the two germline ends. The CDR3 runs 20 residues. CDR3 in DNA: TGTGCTAGTGGCCTTCAACGGGGTATTTGCGGGTGTTGGAGCAATCAGCCCCAGCATTTT. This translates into CASGLQRGICGCWSNQPQHF.

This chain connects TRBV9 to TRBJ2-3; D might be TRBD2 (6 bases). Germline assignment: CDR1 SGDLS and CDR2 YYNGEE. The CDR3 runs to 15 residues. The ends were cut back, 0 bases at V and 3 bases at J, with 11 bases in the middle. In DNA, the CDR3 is TGTGCCAGCAGCGTAGACGGGGAGGAGACAGATACGCAGTATTTT. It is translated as CASSVDGEETDTQYF. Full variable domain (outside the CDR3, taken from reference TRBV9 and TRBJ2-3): DSGVTQTPKHLITATGQRVTLRCSPRSGDLSVYWYQQSLDQGLQFLIQYYNGEERAKGNILERFSAQQFPDLHSELNLSSLELGDSALYFCASSVDGEETDTQYFGPGTRLTVL.

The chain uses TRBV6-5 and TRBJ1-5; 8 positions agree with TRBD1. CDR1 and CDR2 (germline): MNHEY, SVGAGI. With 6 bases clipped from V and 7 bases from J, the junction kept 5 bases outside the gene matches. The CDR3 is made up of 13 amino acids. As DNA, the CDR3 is TGTGCCAGCAGAGGACAGGGCCACCAGCCCCAGCATTTT. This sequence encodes CASRGQGHQPQHF.

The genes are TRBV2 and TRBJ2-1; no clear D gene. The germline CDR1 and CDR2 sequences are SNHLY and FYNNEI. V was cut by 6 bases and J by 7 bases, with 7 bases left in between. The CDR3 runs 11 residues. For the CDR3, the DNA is TGTGCCAGCAGCTACAGAAATGAGCAGTTCTTC. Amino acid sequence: CASSYRNEQFF.

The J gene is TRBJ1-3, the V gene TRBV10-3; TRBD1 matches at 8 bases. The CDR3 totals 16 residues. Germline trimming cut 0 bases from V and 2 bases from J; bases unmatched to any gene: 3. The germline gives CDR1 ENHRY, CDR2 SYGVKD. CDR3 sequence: CAISESEDRAGNTIYF. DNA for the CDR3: TGTGCCATCAGTGAGTCCGAGGACAGGGCTGGAAACACCATATATTTT.